Judged by abundance, the clone carrying this TCR beta chain is medium-sized. The study amplified the TCR beta CDR3 region from genomic DNA. This amplification was carried out by two rounds of multiplex PCR. The first PCR round targeted every TRBV and TRBJ gene with specific primers. TCRdb re-analysed the multiplex PCR reads in MiXCR, keeping a single row per CDR3 protein. The sample carries 31,000 or so distinct CDR3 sequences, around two fifths recorded once. This entry is derived from a study of prognosis after radiotherapy for stage I lung cancer. Study details: A handful of patients developed distant metastases (median about seven months) after radiotherapy; 15 showed no significant progression.

Trimming left V 4 bases short and J 0 bases short, with 15 bases between. The germline gives CDR1 MNHEY, CDR2 SMNVEV (reference sequence). This CDR3 is 16 amino acids long. V is TRBV27 and J is TRBJ1-2; maybe TRBD1 (5 bases). This clonotype was obtained from a donor over 45 with non-small cell lung cancer. Sequencing was performed on PBMCs, taken before or after stereotactic body radiation therapy (not recorded which). The CDR3 DNA follows: TGTGCCAGCAGTTCCTTCCCGGGGCCCACTAACTATGGCTACACCTTC. Amino acid sequence: CASSSFPGPTNYGYTF.